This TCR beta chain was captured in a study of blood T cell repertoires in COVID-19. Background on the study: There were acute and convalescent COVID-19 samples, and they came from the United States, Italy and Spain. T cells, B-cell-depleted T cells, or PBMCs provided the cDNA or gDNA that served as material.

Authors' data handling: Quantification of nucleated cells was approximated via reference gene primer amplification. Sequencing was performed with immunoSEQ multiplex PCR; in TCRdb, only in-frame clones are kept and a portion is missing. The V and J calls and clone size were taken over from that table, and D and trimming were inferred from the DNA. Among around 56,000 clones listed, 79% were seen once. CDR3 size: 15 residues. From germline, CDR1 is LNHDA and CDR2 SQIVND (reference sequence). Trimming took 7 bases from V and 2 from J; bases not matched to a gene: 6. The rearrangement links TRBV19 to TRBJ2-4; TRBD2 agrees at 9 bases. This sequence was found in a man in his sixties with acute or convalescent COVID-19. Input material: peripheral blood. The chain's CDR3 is CASKAGGPSKNIQYF. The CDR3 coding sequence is TGTGCCAGTAAGGCGGGGGGGCCGTCCAAAAACATTCAGTACTTC.